This TCR beta chain appears in the sequencing data of a study of T-cell reconstitution after alpha-beta-depleted transplantation in children. Study-wide points: By one year post-transplant, T-cell counts and diversity largely arose from T cells that were newly produced. The high TCRbeta diversity at day 60 in some patients came from surviving recipient T cells and thymic progenitors. About two months after transplant, alpha-beta T cells reportedly came from several hundred expanded graft clones.

It was with unique molecular identifiers that the TCRbeta library was prepared. MiXCR, run by TCRdb on the PCR reads, gives a single entry per CDR3 protein. This sample has some 550,000 distinct CDR3 sequences; under 30% occur once, and the top ten carry roughly 14%. This clonotype was seen only a few times. What it recognizes is unknown. The CDR3 totals 13 residues. After removal of 5 bases from V and 9 bases from J, the junction contained 7 bases not matched to a gene. The sequence came from a boy less than two years old who had a stem cell transplant for acute myeloid leukemia, so the T cells may come from the graft donor. The sample was PBMCs, mostly from graft donor cells, taken 360 days after TCRalphabeta/CD19-depleted stem cell transplant. The V and J genes are TRBV12-3 or TRBV12-4 and TRBJ2-1; 7 bases agree with TRBD1. CDR3 DNA: TGTGCCAGCAGTCCCGACAGGGTGGCTGAGCAGTTCTTC. It yields the protein CASSPDRVAEQFF.